The 24 T cell receptor beta chains presented below share a single source sample, sequenced in a study of T and B cells in COVID-19 patients. Multiplex PCR with BIOMED2 TRB-A/B primer pools amplified TRB rearrangements. MiXCR was run by TCRdb on the multiplex PCR reads, yielding one entry per CDR3 protein. The repertoire consists of around 28,000 distinct CDR3 sequences, with around a third occurring once and the leading ten covering about 1.5%. Blood genomic DNA input for TRB amplification was about 240-550 ng. Sequenced: blood. These receptors were obtained from a human donor who had recovered from COVID-19.

Details on this clonotype: The junction does not match germline at one end; this may be a read error. The CDR3 coding sequence is TGTGCCAGCAGTCCCTCTAGCGGGGGGTACAATGAGCAGTTATTC. This gives the protein CASSPSSGGYNEQLF. The chain carries TRBV6-2 or TRBV6-3 and TRBJ2-1; 11 bases fit TRBD2. There are 15 residues in the CDR3. Germline loops: CDR1 MNHEY, CDR2 SVGEGT.

This clonotype was seen only a few times. The V call is TRBV5-5, the J call TRBJ1-5; maybe TRBD1 (5 bases). The CDR3 has 14 amino acids. In germline, CDR1 is SGHKS, CDR2 YYEKEE (reference sequence). V was pared by 1 base and J by 6 bases, with 11 bases between. The CDR3 region has the DNA TGTGCCAGCAGCTTGTATAGGGACGGTCAGCCCCAGCATTTT. It specifies CASSLYRDGQPQHF.

The chain links TRBV6-1 to TRBJ1-2, with 9 bases matching TRBD1. J lost 6 bases, V lost 4 bases, and 12 bases had no gene match. Germline assignment: CDR1 MNHNS and CDR2 SASEGT. The length of the CDR3 is 16 residues. CDR3 in amino acids: CASSVPPGQGLHGYTF. The CDR3 region has the DNA TGTGCCAGCAGTGTACCGCCGGGACAGGGTTTACATGGCTACACCTTC.

This clonotype was observed many times. The chain joins TRBV19 to TRBJ2-6, with a tentative D call TRBD2 (5 bases). Trimming took off 9 bases at V and 3 bases at J, with 12 bases between the two ends. This CDR3 region has 14 residues. CDR1 is LNHDA and CDR2 is SQIVND in the germline V gene (reference sequence). CDR3 coding DNA: TGTGCCAGCTCTAACGGAGGTGGGGCCAACGTCCTGACTTTC. Its translation: CASSNGGGANVLTF.

V gene TRBV7-2 combines with J gene TRBJ2-2, with D uncertain. CDR1 and CDR2 from the germline V gene are SGHTA and FQGNSA. This CDR3 is built from 12 residues. The ends were cut back, 5 bases at V and 9 bases at J, with 10 bases in the middle. CDR3 sequence (DNA): TGTGCCAGCAGCCCCCTCTCCCGGGAGCTGTTTTTT. This codes for CASSPLSRELFF.

The CDR3 region is CASSQGDPNQPQHF. The CDR3 bases are TGCGCCAGCAGCCAAGGGGACCCGAATCAGCCCCAGCATTTT. The chain is built from TRBV4-3 and TRBJ1-5, with D possibly matching TRBD1 (5 bases). This CDR3 is 14 amino acids long. Germline-derived CDR1 and CDR2 are LGHNA and YSLEER. V was shortened by 1 base and J by 4 bases, with 8 bases between the two germline ends.

As regards this clonotype: A much larger clone differs from this one at a single base, so this may be a read error. This is likely a read error, given that the CDR3 carries no conserved phenylalanine or tryptophan at its end. V is TRBV29-1 and J is TRBJ1-5, with D possibly being TRBD1 (6 bases). Germline values: CDR1 SQVTM, CDR2 ANQGSEA. The length of the CDR3 is 15 residues. The V end lost 6 bases, the J end lost 3 bases, and 18 bases lay between the germline ends. The CDR3 bases are TGCAGCGTCGCCCGGACAGCCGACCCCAATCAGCCCCAGCATTTA. This sequence encodes CSVARTADPNQPQHL.

This clonotype was detected only a few times. The chain links TRBV5-1 to TRBJ2-4; TRBD1 is a possible D gene (5 bases). CDR3 size: 15 residues. The germline V and J ends were trimmed by 0 bases and 4 bases, with 11 bases remaining between them. The germline V gene has CDR1 SGHRS and CDR2 YFSETQ. CDR3 loop: CASSLEPGSKNIQYF. CDR3 DNA sequence: TGCGCCAGCAGCTTGGAGCCAGGGTCTAAAAACATTCAGTACTTC.

V is TRBV6-1 and J is TRBJ2-5, with D possibly being TRBD1 or TRBD2 (5 bases each). Trimming removed 4 bases from V and 2 bases from J, with 14 bases in between. This CDR3 is built from 15 residues. Germline CDR1 MNHNS, CDR2 SASEGT. As DNA, the CDR3 is TGTGCCAGCAGTGCGGGATTGGGACCTCAAGAGACCCAGTACTTC. This sequence encodes CASSAGLGPQETQYF.

The gene calls are TRBV6-5 and TRBJ1-1, with D unresolved. The CDR3 extends over 15 amino acids. Germline CDR1 and CDR2: MNHEY and SVGAGI. The germline V and J ends were trimmed by 2 bases and 0 bases, with 10 bases remaining between them. The CDR3 spells CASSYESVLNTEAFF. CDR3 bases: TGTGCCAGCAGTTACGAGTCTGTTTTGAACACTGAAGCTTTCTTT.

The rearrangement uses TRBV19 and TRBJ2-7; D perhaps matches TRBD1 (5 bases). The V gene lost 3 bases and the J gene lost 0 bases, with 9 bases spanning the gap. The CDR3 is 14 residues long. Germline CDR1 LNHDA, CDR2 SQIVND (reference sequence). The DNA of the CDR3 is TGTGCCAGTAGTATTAAGGGGCCCTCCTACGAGCAGTACTTC. Translated: CASSIKGPSYEQYF.

This clonotype was found many times. The chain joins TRBV15 to TRBJ2-2; 8 bases align to TRBD1. Looked up from germline, CDR1 is LNHNV and CDR2 is YYDKDF (reference sequence). J was trimmed by 4 bases and V by 2 bases; bases with no gene match: 6. The CDR3 runs to 16 residues. CDR3 amino acids: CATSRLDRAGTGELFF. CDR3 nucleotide sequence: TGTGCCACCAGCAGACTGGACAGGGCGGGCACCGGGGAGCTGTTTTTT.

The chain couples TRBV4-3 to TRBJ2-3; no reliable D call. The V end lost 0 bases, the J end lost 0 bases, and 10 bases lay between the germline ends. The germline V gene has CDR1 LGHNA and CDR2 YSLEER. The CDR3 runs 16 residues. The DNA of the CDR3 is TGCGCCAGCAGCCAAGATGTACCTTCTAGCACAGATACGCAGTATTTT. Its translation is CASSQDVPSSTDTQYF.

This clonotype was detected a few times. The rearrangement links TRBV18 to TRBJ1-1; 9 bases fit TRBD1. Germline V lookup: CDR1 KGHSH, CDR2 LQKENI. The trim removed 0 bases at V and 3 bases at J, leaving 2 bases unmatched. CDR3 length equals 15 residues. The CDR3 spells CASSPPTGGDTEAFF. As DNA, the CDR3 is TGTGCCAGCTCACCACCGACAGGGGGTGACACTGAAGCTTTCTTT.

The chain recombines TRBV6-2 or TRBV6-3 with TRBJ1-2; 9 positions match TRBD1. Germline V gene data show CDR1 as MNHEY and CDR2 as SVGEGT. This CDR3 spans 17 amino acids. With V trimmed by 5 bases and J by 0 bases, 10 bases remained unmatched. The CDR3 sequence is CASSTGTGYIANYGYTF. CDR3 in DNA: TGTGCCAGCAGTACCGGGACAGGGTACATTGCTAACTATGGCTACACCTTC.

The chain employs TRBV7-2 and TRBJ1-4; D unclear. V lost 5 bases and J lost 6, with 16 bases in between. Germline CDR1 SGHTA, CDR2 FQGNSA. There are 15 residues in the CDR3. The CDR3 sequence: CASSAPSDNHEKLFF. The CDR3, as DNA: TGTGCCAGCAGCGCCCCATCAGATAACCATGAAAAACTGTTTTTT.

This sequence joins TRBV11-1 and TRBJ2-1; D remains ambiguous. The CDR3 totals 14 residues. With 0 bases removed from V and 7 bases from J, the gap between germline ends came to 10 bases. Per germline, CDR1 SGHAT and CDR2 FQDESV (reference sequence). CDR3 sequence: CASSLAPDGNEQFF. In DNA, the CDR3 is TGTGCCAGCAGCTTAGCGCCCGACGGGAATGAGCAGTTCTTC. Combining the CDR3 with reference TRBV11-1 and TRBJ2-1 gives the whole variable domain EAEVAQSPRYKITEKSQAVAFWCDPISGHATLYWYRQILGQGPELLVQFQDESVVDDSQLPKDRFSAERLKGVDSTLKIQPAELGDSAMYLCASSLAPDGNEQFFGPGTRLTVL.

The V call is TRBV10-3, the J call TRBJ2-7; D remains unclear. Germline CDR1 ENHRY, CDR2 SYGVKD. The CDR3 runs 14 residues. The V end lost 0 bases, the J end lost 6 bases, and 12 bases lay between the germline ends. The CDR3 sequence: CAISESSARAEQYF. CDR3 sequence (DNA): TGTGCCATCAGTGAGTCAAGTGCGAGAGCCGAGCAGTACTTC.

This clonotype was detected only a few times. This chain joins TRBV7-9 and TRBJ2-7; D possibly matches TRBD1 or TRBD2 (5 bases each). V was trimmed by 5 bases and J by 2 bases, leaving 16 bases between them. Germline V lookup: CDR1 SEHNR, CDR2 FQNEAQ (reference sequence). This CDR3 region has 15 residues. This CDR3 reads CASSQDRDGAYEQYF. CDR3 sequence (DNA): TGTGCCAGCAGCCAAGACCGGGACGGAGCCTACGAGCAGTACTTC.

This clonotype is medium-sized by share. The chain links TRBV29-1 to TRBJ2-7, with 7 bases fitting TRBD1. The CDR3 sequence is 13 residues long. Per the germline V gene, CDR1 is SQVTM and CDR2 is ANQGSEA. The trim removed 3 bases at V and 5 bases at J, leaving 7 bases unmatched. CDR3 in DNA: TGCAGCGTTGAGACGGGGACAGCCGACGAGCAGTACTTC. It yields the protein CSVETGTADEQYF.

The chain combines TRBV6-2 or TRBV6-3 with TRBJ2-1; D assignment may be TRBD1 or TRBD2 (5 bases each). The V end lost 2 bases, the J end lost 4 bases, and 12 bases lay between the germline ends. The germline gives CDR1 MNHEY, CDR2 SVGEGT. The CDR3 is made up of 15 amino acids. CDR3 protein: CASSYAGTPYNEQFF. For the CDR3, the DNA is TGTGCCAGCAGTTACGCAGGGACGCCTTACAATGAGCAGTTCTTC.

J is TRBJ2-2 and V is TRBV28; 9 bases align to TRBD2. Germline trimming cut 2 bases from V and 2 bases from J; bases unmatched to any gene: 3. The CDR3 is made up of 16 amino acids. Germline V gives CDR1 MDHEN, CDR2 SYDVKM. CDR3 DNA sequence: TGTGCCAGCAGTTTAACTAGCGGGCTAAACACCGGGGAGCTGTTTTTT. This encodes CASSLTSGLNTGELFF.

Relative to its sample, this clonotype is medium-sized. This chain uses TRBV29-1 with TRBJ2-1; the D gene is possibly TRBD2 (7 bases). Between the trimmed V and J ends, which lost 4 bases and 8 bases, there was a span of 15 bases. This CDR3 region has 13 residues. Germline V gives CDR1 SQVTM, CDR2 ANQGSEA. The CDR3 DNA is TGCAGCGTTGGGCTAGGGAGGGGGGATGAGCAGTTCTTC. Translated, it gives CSVGLGRGDEQFF.

The DNA for the CDR3 is TGTGCCAGCAGGTCCTCCAGGGACCAGCCCCAGCATTTT. This sequence encodes CASRSSRDQPQHF. This chain uses TRBV6-2 or TRBV6-3 with TRBJ1-5; a possible D gene is TRBD1 (5 bases). The CDR3 has 13 amino acids. V was shortened by 6 bases and J by 7 bases, with 13 bases between the two germline ends. Germline assignment: CDR1 MNHEY and CDR2 SVGEGT.